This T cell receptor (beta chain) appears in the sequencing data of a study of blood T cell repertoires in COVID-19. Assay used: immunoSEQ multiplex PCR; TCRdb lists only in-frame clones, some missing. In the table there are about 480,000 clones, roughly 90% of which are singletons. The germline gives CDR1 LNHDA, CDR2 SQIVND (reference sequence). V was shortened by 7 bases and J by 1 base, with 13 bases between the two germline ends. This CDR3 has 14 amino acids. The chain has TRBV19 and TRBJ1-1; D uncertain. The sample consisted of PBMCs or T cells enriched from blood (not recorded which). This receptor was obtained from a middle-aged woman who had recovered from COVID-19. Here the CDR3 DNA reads TGTGCCAGTAATGAGGTCAGAGCGAACACTGAAGCTTTCTTT. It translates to CASNEVRANTEAFF.